The text below deals with one T cell receptor (beta chain). It lacks a known antigen. Per-nucleotide qualities are absent, and no much larger clonotype sits a single base away. This record comes from a study of shared clonotypes between healthy human individuals (dated by TCRdb to the early 2020s). About the investigation overall: The cohort comprised two women and a few men aged 18 to 49 years. For each donor, CD4 naive and CD4 memory were each given three plates, CD8 naive was given two plates, and CD8 memory was given one plate. Blood TCR repertoires of several healthy adults were deeply sequenced to estimate repertoire size and the extent of clonotype sharing between individuals. Different laboratories and diverse techniques were used to prepare libraries and sequence TCR repertoires, to increase sequencing depth and limit assay-specific biases. Between about 0.8 and 9.5 billion PBMCs per donor were obtained by leukapheresis.

Trimming takes 4 bases from V and 8 bases from J, and the germline ends sit 21 bases apart. The cysteine opens and the phenylalanine closes a CDR3 of 16 amino acids. Only the CDR3 part of the read is kept: 48 bases, read in frame from the first base. The germline V gene (reference sequence) specifies SEHNR as CDR1 and FQNEAQ as CDR2. General findings and caveats noted by the study authors: Larger estimated clonotype richness was generally found for naive subsets than for memory subsets. Only blood was sampled, and tissue TCR repertoires likely differ from those in blood. Rarefaction of sorted-subset datasets indicated incomplete sequencing despite the large sequencing depth. Clonotypes shared by all four sorted-subset donors showed higher generation probabilities than non-shared clonotypes. The small number of donors limited the genetic and exposure-history diversity represented. Across four donors, about 5.2% of naive CD4, roughly 3.4% of naive CD8, 2.3% of memory CD4, and approximately 0.4% of memory CD8 clonotypes were shared. Pairwise subsampling indicated that sequencing depth was expected to affect the degree of clonotype sharing among donors.

CD8 naive samples were obtained by positive selection for CCR7 among CD45RO-negative cells, yielding a CD45RA+CCR7+ population from which TemRA cells were excluded. The donors were healthy, HIV-negative adults who had no recently reported acute infections or vaccinations. Every donor was a Caucasian adult living in Nashville, Tennessee, USA. Blood was collected by leukapheresis, and PBMCs were isolated by Ficoll-Histopaque density gradient centrifugation and then cryopreserved in liquid nitrogen vapor phase. Analytical flow cytometry was used to check the purity and quantity of every magnetically sorted T cell population. Genomic DNA was isolated from every sorted fraction and measured by UV absorbance on a Nanodrop 2000c. TCR CDR3 regions were amplified from genomic DNA by multiplex PCR using the deep immunoSEQ assay. Genomic DNA extracted from each cell subset was distributed evenly over all wells of several immunoSEQ 96-well plates, and each plate served as one replicate. Each replicate PCR for sorted subsets received about 0.2 ug genomic DNA, equal to roughly 29,000 T cell genomes. Purified libraries were measured with a Qubit 3.0 fluorometer, size-checked on a Bioanalyzer 2100, and measured again with the KAPA Library Quantification kit. Every immunoSEQ 96-well plate was sequenced on a separate single-read 150-cycle Illumina NextSeq 550 flow cell. The study's own analysis went as follows. Because the immunoSEQ output held only junctional sequences and lacked quality scores, the filtering could not match the filtering applied to full-length reads. To assign V/J genes and CDR3, sequences were annotated against IMGT germline references using PyIR, a Python wrapper for IgBLAST v1.9. Reads were removed for weak V/J assignments (E-value above 1e-6), missing CDR3, stop codons, out-of-frame junctions, or ambiguous translated residues. V3J clonotypes were defined as sequences sharing the same inferred V gene, J gene, and CDR3 amino acid sequence. Percentage overlap between repertoires was calculated by dividing the number of shared unique clonotypes by the size of the smaller repertoire. Three approaches were used to assess repertoire richness: RTK rarefaction, the Chao1 estimator, and Recon v2.1 estimates of unobserved clonotypes. OLGA was used to compute generation probabilities for all TCRbeta clonotypes that the gDNA method yielded from a handful of donors. TCRdb limited this immuneACCESS table to in-frame rearrangements with V and J called. A share of clones is missing; checked studies link under half to unresolved V genes, and the rest is unexplained. V and J calls plus clone size are reproduced from that table; the DNA served to infer D and trimming. Within this sample are millions of clones, with 93% of them counted one time only. The ten most abundant clones make up around 1.7% of the sample.

This TCR derives from a man aged 18 to 29 in good health. Some clones in this sample may be carry-over from other donors' samples. The chain is encoded by TRBV7-9 joined to TRBJ1-5; TRBD1 is a possible D gene, resting on 6 matching bases. The material sequenced was naive CD8+ T cells from PBMCs. The cell subset or site label, as the study defines it: CD45RA+CCR7+. The DNA is as follows: TGTGCCAGCAGCTCGATGACAGGTCCCTCCTTGAAGCCCCAGCATTTT. Its translation is CASSSMTGPSLKPQHF.